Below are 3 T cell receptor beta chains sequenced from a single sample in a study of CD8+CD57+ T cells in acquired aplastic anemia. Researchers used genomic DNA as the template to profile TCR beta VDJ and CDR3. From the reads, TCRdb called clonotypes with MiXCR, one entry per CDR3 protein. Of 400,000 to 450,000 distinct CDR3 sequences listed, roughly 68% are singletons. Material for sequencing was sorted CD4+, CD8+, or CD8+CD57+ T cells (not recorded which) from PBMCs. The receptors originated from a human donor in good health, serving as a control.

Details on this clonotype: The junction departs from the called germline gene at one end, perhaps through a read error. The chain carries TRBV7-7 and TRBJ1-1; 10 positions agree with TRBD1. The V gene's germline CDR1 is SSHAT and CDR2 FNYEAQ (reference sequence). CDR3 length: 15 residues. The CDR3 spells CASSFRKPTGGAKFF. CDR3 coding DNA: TGTGCTAGCAGCTTCAGAAAACCGACAGGGGGCGCGAAGTTCTTT. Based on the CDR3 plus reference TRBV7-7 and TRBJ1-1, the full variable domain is GAGVSQSPRYKVTKRGQDVTLRCDPISSHATLYWYQQALGQGPEFLTYFNYEAQPDKSGLPSDRFSAERPEGSISTLTIQRTEQRDSAMYRCASSFRKPTGGAKFFGQGTRLTVV.

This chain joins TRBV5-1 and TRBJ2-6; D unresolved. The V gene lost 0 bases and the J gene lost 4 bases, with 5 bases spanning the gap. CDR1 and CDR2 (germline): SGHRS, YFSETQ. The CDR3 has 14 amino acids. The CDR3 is CASSLGAGANVLTF. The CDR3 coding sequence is TGCGCCAGCAGCTTGGGAGCCGGGGCCAACGTCCTGACTTTC.

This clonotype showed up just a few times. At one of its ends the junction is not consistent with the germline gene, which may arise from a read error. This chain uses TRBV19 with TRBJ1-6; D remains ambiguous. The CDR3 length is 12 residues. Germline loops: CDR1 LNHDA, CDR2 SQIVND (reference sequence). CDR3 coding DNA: TGTGCTAGTAGTATAGGAGATTCACCCCTCCACTTT. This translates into CASSIGDSPLHF.